These 15 T cell receptor beta chains originate from one sample sequenced in a study of blood T cell repertoires in COVID-19. Clones were read by immunoSEQ multiplex PCR, and TCRdb kept only the in-frame ones, dropping some. The sample lists 120,000 or so clones; around 85% were seen once. The sequenced sample was peripheral blood. All receptors derive from a man aged 55 to 70 with acute or convalescent COVID-19.

The V and J genes are TRBV2 and TRBJ2-3, with D possibly TRBD2 on 5 matching bases. The CDR3 totals 14 residues. The V gene's germline CDR1 is SNHLY and CDR2 FYNNEI. Trimming stripped 8 bases from V and 3 bases from J, with 15 bases between. The CDR3 loop reads CASGTIGRTDTQYF. In DNA form, the CDR3 reads TGTGCCAGCGGTACCATAGGGAGAACAGATACGCAGTATTTT.

The chain employs TRBV5-6 and TRBJ2-6, with D tentatively TRBD1 (6 bases). With 3 bases removed from V and 4 bases from J, the gap between germline ends came to 8 bases. Germline values: CDR1 SGHDT, CDR2 YYEEEE. The CDR3 has 14 residues. The CDR3 sequence: CASSWGPGANVLTF. CDR3 nucleotides: TGTGCCAGCAGCTGGGGGCCCGGGGCCAACGTCCTGACTTTC.

The rearrangement links TRBV7-8 to TRBJ1-6, with D tentatively TRBD1 (6 bases). This CDR3 comprises 15 residues. Germline V gene data show CDR1 as SGHVS and CDR2 as FQNEAQ. V was cut by 5 bases and J by 7 bases, with 15 bases left in between. The CDR3 is CASSLAGAQNSPLHF. CDR3 DNA: TGTGCCAGCAGCCTCGCGGGGGCCCAGAATTCACCCCTCCACTTT. Using reference TRBV7-8 and TRBJ1-6 for the parts outside the CDR3, the full variable domain is GAGVSQSPRYKVAKRGQDVALRCDPISGHVSLFWYQQALGQGPEFLTYFQNEAQLDKSGLPSDRFFAERPEGSVSTLKIQRTQQEDSAVYLCASSLAGAQNSPLHFGNGTRLTVT.

This clone was counted a few times. The chain uses TRBV9 and TRBJ2-7; TRBD2 agrees at 9 bases. V was pared by 4 bases and J by 0 bases, with 8 bases of the junction left unmatched. The CDR3 covers 16 residues. CDR1 and CDR2 from the germline V gene are SGDLS and YYNGEE. CDR3: CASSPPSGDNSYEQYF. The DNA for the CDR3 is TGTGCCAGCAGCCCTCCTAGCGGGGATAACTCCTACGAGCAGTACTTC.

The CDR3 region is CASSPPRDTGELFF. CDR3 sequence (DNA): TGTGCCAGCTCACCACCGAGGGACACCGGGGAGCTGTTTTTT. The J gene is TRBJ2-2, the V gene TRBV18; tentatively, D is TRBD2 (5 bases). The V gene lost 0 bases and the J gene lost 3 bases, with 5 bases spanning the gap. Germline-derived CDR1 and CDR2 are KGHSH and LQKENI. This CDR3 contains 14 residues.

This clone came up a few times. This chain uses TRBV4-2 with TRBJ2-7; D is possibly TRBD2 (5 bases). CDR1 is LGHNA, CDR2 YNFKEQ, per germline. V was shortened by 1 base and J by 2 bases, with 9 bases between the two germline ends. The CDR3 spans 14 residues. CDR3 in amino acids: CASSQGGQTYEQYF. In DNA, the CDR3 is TGTGCCAGCAGCCAAGGCGGGCAGACCTACGAGCAGTACTTC.

The V call is TRBV2, the J call TRBJ1-2, with 12 nucleotides matching TRBD1. J lost 7 bases, V lost 4 bases, and 28 bases had no gene match. This CDR3 is built from 22 residues. Germline V lookup: CDR1 SNHLY, CDR2 FYNNEI. CDR3 in DNA: TGTGCCAGCAGTGGACCGGGACAGGGGGCAAGTCCTGCAGCCGGGTCGGGGAGTGGCTACACCTTC. This sequence encodes CASSGPGQGASPAAGSGSGYTF.

The chain couples TRBV30 to TRBJ1-4, with a tentative D call TRBD1 (6 bases). CDR1 and CDR2 (germline): GTSNPN, SVGIG (reference sequence). Between the trimmed V and J ends, which lost 8 bases and 8 bases, there was a span of 18 bases. The length of the CDR3 is 13 residues. CDR3 residues: CAGTGYEKEKLFF. The CDR3 DNA reads as TGTGCCGGAACAGGGTACGAAAAGGAAAAACTGTTTTTT.

The chain couples TRBV5-1 to TRBJ2-2; D possibly corresponds to TRBD1 (5 bases). The CDR3 has 18 amino acids. Trimming took off 1 base at V and 1 base at J, with 17 bases between the two ends. Germline assignment: CDR1 SGHRS and CDR2 YFSETQ. CDR3 in amino acids: CASSLKGLTAMNTGELFF. The DNA of the CDR3 is TGCGCCAGCAGCTTGAAGGGCCTGACAGCTATGAACACCGGGGAGCTGTTTTTT.

V is TRBV28 and J is TRBJ2-3; the D gene is possibly TRBD2 (6 bases). The germline V gene has CDR1 MDHEN and CDR2 SYDVKM. V lost 8 bases, J lost 5 bases, and 17 bases lay in between. CDR3 size: 14 residues. CDR3 region: CASGLGGAGDTQYF. CDR3 coding DNA: TGTGCCAGCGGGCTCGGGGGAGCGGGAGATACGCAGTATTTT.

V usage is TRBV28 and J usage is TRBJ1-1, with D possibly TRBD1 on 6 matching bases. Trimming removed 5 bases from V and 5 bases from J, with 15 bases in between. Germline CDR1 and CDR2: MDHEN and SYDVKM. This CDR3 has 14 residues. CDR3 in amino acids: CASSNPGGWTEAFF. The CDR3 DNA follows: TGTGCCAGCAGTAATCCGGGGGGCTGGACTGAAGCTTTCTTT. The full variable domain, in which reference TRBV28 and TRBJ1-1 provide the parts outside the CDR3, is DVKVTQSSRYLVKRTGEKVFLECVQDMDHENMFWYRQDPGLGLRLIYFSYDVKMKEKGDIPEGYSVSREKKERFSLILESASTNQTSMYLCASSNPGGWTEAFFGQGTRLTVV.

The chain employs TRBV28 and TRBJ1-1; D possibly corresponds to TRBD1 (6 bases). CDR1 is MDHEN and CDR2 is SYDVKM in the germline V gene. This CDR3 is built from 13 residues. V lost 4 bases and J 4 bases, leaving 10 bases between the germline ends. The CDR3, as DNA: TGTGCCAGCAGTTGGGGAGGGGGCACTGAAGCTTTCTTT. It encodes CASSWGGGTEAFF.

This chain connects TRBV5-1 to TRBJ2-3, with D unresolved. There are 14 residues in the CDR3. Per germline, CDR1 SGHRS and CDR2 YFSETQ. V was pared by 4 bases and J by 2 bases, with 11 bases between. As DNA, the CDR3 is TGCGCCAGCAGCGAGGCCACATCCACAGATACGCAGTATTTT. Its translation is CASSEATSTDTQYF.

This clone was picked up a small number of times. The chain couples TRBV7-9 to TRBJ2-3, with D perhaps TRBD1 (6 bases). This CDR3 comprises 17 residues. V dropped 5 bases and J dropped 0 bases, with 18 bases sitting between them. From germline, CDR1 is SEHNR and CDR2 FQNEAQ (reference sequence). CDR3 sequence reads: CASSTLLVQGSTDTQYF. The CDR3 nucleotides read TGTGCCAGCAGCACCCTCCTAGTCCAGGGGAGCACAGATACGCAGTATTTT.

This clone showed up just a few times. The chain joins TRBV5-4 to TRBJ2-1, with 8 bases aligning to TRBD2. The length of the CDR3 is 16 residues. Germline CDR1 is SGHNT and CDR2 is YYREEE (reference sequence). Trimming at V came to 4 bases and at J to 8 bases, leaving 14 bases not matched to a gene. DNA of the CDR3: TGTGCCAGCAGCGGGACCGGGACTAGAAGCCCGCATGAGCAGTTCTTC. Translated, it gives CASSGTGTRSPHEQFF.